This entry is about one T cell receptor beta chain. The antigen is not known. The data are from a study of T cells in Graves' hyperthyroidism and ophthalmopathy. The CDR3 sequence is 15 residues long. Germline values: CDR1 LGHDT, CDR2 YNNKEL (reference sequence). The ends lost 2 bases at V and 4 bases at J; junction bases unmatched: 7. RNA transcripts were the template for amplifying TCR beta CDR3 regions. The TCR CDR3 was amplified in a first-round RT-PCR using the HTBI primer set. MiXCR, run by TCRdb on the multiplex PCR reads, gives a single entry per CDR3 protein. Altogether about 330,000 distinct CDR3 sequences are present, about an eighth being singletons, with the ten largest covering roughly 35%. Clinical symptoms, serum thyroxine, TRAb, thyroid ultrasound and orbital computed tomography established diagnosis. The source of the PBMCs was more than 9.5 ml of fresh peripheral blood. Study conclusions and caveats: By a 13 V-J model, ophthalmopathy was set apart from stable hyperthyroidism. Most expanded thyroid clonotypes above 0.001 also appeared in blood.

The chain links TRBV3-1 to TRBJ1-2, with 7 bases matching TRBD1. This clonotype was obtained from a middle-aged woman with Graves' ophthalmopathy. The sample consisted of blood. The CDR3 DNA follows: TGTGCCAGCAGCCAAAGAAACCGGGACAGCTATGGCTACACCTTC. It yields the protein CASSQRNRDSYGYTF.